This T cell receptor beta chain was obtained from a study of blood T cell repertoires in COVID-19. Looking at the study overall: The cDNA or gDNA used as material had been derived from T cells, B-cell-depleted T cells, or PBMCs.

The V gene end was trimmed by 0 bases and the J gene end by 6 bases; junction bases not matched to a gene: 1. The germline V gene has CDR1 MNHEY and CDR2 SVGAGI. The CDR3 runs to 15 residues. The repertoire was sequenced with immunoSEQ multiplex PCR; TCRdb's copy has only in-frame clones and lacks some. Among 40,000 to 55,000 clones listed, 90% were seen once. Sequenced: peripheral blood. This clonotype was obtained from a human donor in a cohort sampled during active COVID-19. The rearrangement uses TRBV6-5 and TRBJ2-1, with 11 bases identical to TRBD2. The CDR3 reads CASSYSTSGVNEQFF. For the CDR3, the DNA is TGTGCCAGCAGTTACTCGACTAGCGGGGTCAATGAGCAGTTCTTC.